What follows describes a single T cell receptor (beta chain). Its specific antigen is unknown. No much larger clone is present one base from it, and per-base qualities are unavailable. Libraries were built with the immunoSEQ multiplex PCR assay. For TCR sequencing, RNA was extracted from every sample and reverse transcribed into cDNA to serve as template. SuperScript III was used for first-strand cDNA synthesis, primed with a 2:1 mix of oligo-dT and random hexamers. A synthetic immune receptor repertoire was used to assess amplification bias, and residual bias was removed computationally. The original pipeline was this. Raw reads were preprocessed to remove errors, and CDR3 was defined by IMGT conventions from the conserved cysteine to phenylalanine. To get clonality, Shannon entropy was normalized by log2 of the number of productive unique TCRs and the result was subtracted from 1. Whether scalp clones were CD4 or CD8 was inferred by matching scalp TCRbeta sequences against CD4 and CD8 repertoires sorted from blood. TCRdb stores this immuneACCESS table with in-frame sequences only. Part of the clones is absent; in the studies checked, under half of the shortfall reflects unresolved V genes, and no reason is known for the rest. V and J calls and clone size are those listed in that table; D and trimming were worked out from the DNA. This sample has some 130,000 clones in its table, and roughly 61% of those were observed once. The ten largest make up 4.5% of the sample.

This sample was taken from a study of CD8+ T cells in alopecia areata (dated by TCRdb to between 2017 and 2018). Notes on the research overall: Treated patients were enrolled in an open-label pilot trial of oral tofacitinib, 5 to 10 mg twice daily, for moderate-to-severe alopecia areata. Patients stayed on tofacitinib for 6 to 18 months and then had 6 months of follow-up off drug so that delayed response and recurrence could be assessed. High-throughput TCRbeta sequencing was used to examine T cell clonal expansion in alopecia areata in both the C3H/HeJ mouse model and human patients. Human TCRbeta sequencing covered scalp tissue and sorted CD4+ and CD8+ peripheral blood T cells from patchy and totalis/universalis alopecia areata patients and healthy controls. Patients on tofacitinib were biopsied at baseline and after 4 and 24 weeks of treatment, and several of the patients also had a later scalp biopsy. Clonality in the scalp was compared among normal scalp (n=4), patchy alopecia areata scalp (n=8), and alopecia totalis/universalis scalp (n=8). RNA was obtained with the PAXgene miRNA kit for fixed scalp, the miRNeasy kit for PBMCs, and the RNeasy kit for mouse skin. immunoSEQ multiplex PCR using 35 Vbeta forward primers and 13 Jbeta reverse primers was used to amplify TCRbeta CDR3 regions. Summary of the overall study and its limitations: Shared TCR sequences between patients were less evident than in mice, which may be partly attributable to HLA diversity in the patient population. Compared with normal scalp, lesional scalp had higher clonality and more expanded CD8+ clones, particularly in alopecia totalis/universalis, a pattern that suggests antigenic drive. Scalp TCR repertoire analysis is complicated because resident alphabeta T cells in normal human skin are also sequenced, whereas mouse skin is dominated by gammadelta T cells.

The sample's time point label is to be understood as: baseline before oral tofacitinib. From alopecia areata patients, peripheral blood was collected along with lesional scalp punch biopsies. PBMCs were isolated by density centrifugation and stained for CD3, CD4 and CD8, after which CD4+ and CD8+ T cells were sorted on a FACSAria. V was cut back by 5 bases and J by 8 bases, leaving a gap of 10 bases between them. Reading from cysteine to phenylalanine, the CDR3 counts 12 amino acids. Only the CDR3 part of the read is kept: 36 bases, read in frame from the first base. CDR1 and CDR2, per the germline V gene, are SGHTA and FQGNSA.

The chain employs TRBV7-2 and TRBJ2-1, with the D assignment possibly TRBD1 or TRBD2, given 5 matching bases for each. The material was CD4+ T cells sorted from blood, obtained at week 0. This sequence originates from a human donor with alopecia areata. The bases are TGTGCCAGCAGCCTGATGGGGGATGAGCAGTTCTTC. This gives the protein CASSLMGDEQFF.